Listed below are T cell receptor beta chains from one sample, sequenced in a study of shared clonotypes between healthy human individuals. TCRdb's copy holds only in-frame clones and misses some; the assay was immunoSEQ multiplex PCR. This table has 1,500,000 or so clones, approximately 96% appearing once. Sequenced material: naive CD4+ T cells sorted from blood. These TCRs come from a man aged 25 to 40 in good health. Both conserved end residues are part of each CDR3. Fields, in order: D gene, V gene, clone size, J gene, CDR3 protein, CDR3 DNA. D genes are given only for firm matches. Size is stated for part of the rows, as once, few or many counts, or as a class when the clone is expanded.

TRBD2	TRBV9	.	TRBJ2-6	CASSPRLPAGGPISDSGANVLTF	TGTGCCAGCAGCCCCCGCCTTCCCGCGGGAGGGCCGATTTCTGACTCTGGGGCCAACGTCCTGACTTTC
.	TRBV5-6	.	TRBJ2-1	CASSRRLGTVNNEQFF	TGTGCCAGCAGCCGGCGATTGGGCACAGTGAACAATGAGCAGTTCTTC
.	TRBV2	.	TRBJ2-5	CASSGGVETQYF	TGTGCCAGCAGTGGGGGAGTGGAGACCCAGTACTTC
.	TRBV6-5	.	TRBJ2-7	CASSYLTLAHSYEQYF	TGTGCCAGCAGTTACCTTACTCTGGCGCACTCCTACGAGCAGTACTTC
TRBD1	TRBV7-6	.	TRBJ2-3	CASSSRQGAPTDTQYF	TGTGCCAGCAGCTCTAGACAGGGTGCCCCCACAGATACGCAGTATTTT
.	TRBV18	.	TRBJ2-2	CASSRGVTGELFF	TGTGCCAGCTCCCGTGGGGTTACCGGGGAGCTGTTTTTT
.	TRBV6-6	.	TRBJ2-7	CASSYSLQDPQYF	TGTGCCAGCAGTTACTCTTTGCAGGACCCCCAGTACTTC
.	TRBV5-5	.	TRBJ2-6	CASRISLGAGANVLTF	TGTGCCAGCAGAATTTCCTTGGGGGCTGGGGCCAACGTCCTGACTTTC
.	TRBV2	.	TRBJ2-7	CASSEGGGENF	TGTGCCAGCAGTGAAGGCGGAGGGGAGAACTTC
.	TRBV19	.	TRBJ2-7	CASSRGLAKSYEQYF	TGTGCCAGTAGCCGCGGGCTAGCGAAATCCTACGAGCAGTACTTC
.	TRBV5-1	once	TRBJ1-1	CASSVGPLTEAFF	TGCGCCAGCAGCGTGGGCCCCCTCACTGAAGCTTTCTTT
.	TRBV30	.	TRBJ1-5	CAWSVPQHSNQPQHF	TGTGCCTGGAGTGTACCACAGCATAGCAATCAGCCCCAGCATTTT
TRBD2	TRBV28	.	TRBJ2-2	CASIRLAGGLGGELFF	TGTGCCAGCATAAGACTAGCGGGAGGGCTTGGCGGGGAGCTGTTTTTT
.	TRBV27	.	TRBJ2-7	CASSFGLDQYEQYF	TGTGCCAGCAGTTTTGGACTTGACCAGTACGAGCAGTACTTC
TRBD1	TRBV4-1	.	TRBJ1-2	CASSQVPGGGYGYTF	TGCGCCAGCAGCCAAGTTCCAGGGGGCGGCTATGGCTACACCTTC
.	TRBV18	.	TRBJ1-1	CASSPRVNTEAFF	TGTGCCAGCTCACCAAGGGTAAACACTGAAGCTTTCTTT
.	TRBV9	once	TRBJ1-2	CASSPRTSNYGYTF	TGTGCCAGCAGCCCCCGGACATCCAACTATGGCTACACCTTC
.	TRBV11-3	.	TRBJ2-1	CASSPGGPNNEQFF	TGTGCCAGCAGCCCTGGGGGGCCAAATAATGAGCAGTTCTTC
.	TRBV6-5	.	TRBJ1-5	CASSYQYNQPQHF	TGTGCCAGCAGTTATCAGTACAATCAGCCCCAGCATTTT
.	TRBV23-1	few	TRBJ1-4	CASSQLTATNEKLFF	TGCGCCAGCAGTCAATTGACTGCAACTAATGAAAAACTGTTTTTT
.	TRBV6-5	.	TRBJ1-4	CASSYSNRVGEKLFF	TGTGCCAGCAGTTACTCAAACAGGGTTGGTGAAAAACTGTTTTTT
TRBD1	TRBV18	.	TRBJ1-4	CASSRTGTTNEKLFF	TGTGCCAGCTCAAGGACAGGGACAACTAATGAAAAACTGTTTTTT
TRBD2	TRBV28	.	TRBJ2-7	CASSTPGLAGGVQYF	TGTGCCAGCAGCACCCCGGGACTAGCGGGAGGAGTGCAGTACTTC
.	TRBV20-1	once	TRBJ1-3	CSARGNTIYF	TGCAGTGCTAGGGGAAACACCATATATTTT
.	TRBV6-5	.	TRBJ1-5	CASSGLRSNQPQHF	TGTGCCAGCAGCGGTCTTAGGAGCAATCAGCCCCAGCATTTT
.	TRBV20-1	few	TRBJ2-2	CSARNTGELFF	TGCAGTGCTAGAAACACCGGGGAGCTGTTTTTT
TRBD2	TRBV27	.	TRBJ2-7	CASSLFLGLAHEQYF	TGTGCCAGCAGTTTATTTCTGGGACTAGCCCACGAGCAGTACTTC
.	TRBV7-2	.	TRBJ2-7	CASRGQTYEQYF	TGTGCCAGCAGAGGGCAGACCTACGAGCAGTACTTC
.	TRBV18	.	TRBJ1-5	CASSPLAGTVEPQHF	TGTGCCAGCTCACCATTAGCGGGAACCGTGGAGCCCCAGCATTTT
.	TRBV28	.	TRBJ1-5	CASSSLSAFNQPQHF	TGTGCCAGCAGTTCCCTTTCGGCCTTCAATCAGCCCCAGCATTTT
.	TRBV9	.	TRBJ1-1	CASSVVGKSEAFF	TGTGCCAGCAGCGTAGTCGGGAAGAGTGAAGCTTTCTTT
TRBD1	TRBV10-1	.	TRBJ2-7	CASQGQGSSEQYF	TGCGCCAGCCAAGGACAGGGGTCTTCCGAGCAGTACTTC
.	TRBV9	.	TRBJ2-2	CASSVALINTGELFF	TGTGCCAGCAGCGTAGCACTAATTAACACCGGGGAGCTGTTTTTT
.	TRBV6-1	.	TRBJ2-5	CASWIPGIQETQYF	TGTGCCAGCTGGATCCCGGGAATCCAAGAGACCCAGTACTTC
.	TRBV7-9	.	TRBJ2-3	CASTGPDTQYF	TGTGCCAGCACGGGTCCAGATACGCAGTATTTT
TRBD1	TRBV2	.	TRBJ2-1	CASSELGTGGYNEQFF	TGTGCCAGCAGTGAATTGGGGACAGGGGGCTACAATGAGCAGTTCTTC
.	TRBV5-4	.	TRBJ1-4	CASSPWDMSEKLFF	TGTGCCAGCAGCCCTTGGGACATGAGTGAAAAACTGTTTTTT
.	TRBV7-2	.	TRBJ2-2	CASSLGWRTGELFF	TGTGCCAGCAGCTTAGGATGGCGTACAGGGGAGCTGTTTTTT
.	TRBV27	.	TRBJ2-7	CASSFPPYYEQYF	TGTGCCAGCAGTTTCCCCCCCTACTACGAGCAGTACTTC
.	TRBV11-3	.	TRBJ2-2	CASSPGTSRNTGELFF	TGTGCCAGCAGCCCAGGGACCTCTAGAAACACCGGGGAGCTGTTTTTT
TRBD1	TRBV2	.	TRBJ1-1	CASSVERTGEAFF	TGTGCCAGCAGTGTGGAACGGACAGGAGAAGCTTTCTTT